A selection of T cell receptor beta chains follows, all from one sample in a study of blood T cells in healthy people across ages. From the 5' RACE reads, TCRdb called clonotypes with MiXCR, one entry per CDR3 protein. The data contain about 800,000 distinct CDR3 sequences, about 42% of them singletons. Material for sequencing was blood. The receptors were sampled from a man older than 75 in good health. CDR3s include the opening cysteine and the closing phenylalanine or tryptophan. The order of the fields is D gene, clone size, CDR3 length, V gene, J gene, CDR3 DNA, CDR3 protein. D genes are given only for firm matches. Clone size appears in some rows only: once, few, many, or a class for an expanded clone.

TRBD1	NA	16	TRBV6-5	TRBJ2-5	TGTGCCAGCAGGGGGAACAGGGGGCTGGCTGGGGAGACCCAGTACTTC	CASRGNRGLAGETQYF
NA	once	16	TRBV5-1	TRBJ2-5	TGCGCCAGCAGCCAGTACTCCGGCGGGACGAGCAATGAGCAGTACTTC	CASSQYSGGTSNEQYF
NA	NA	16	TRBV5-1	TRBJ2-7	TGCGCCAGCAGCTTGGGCGTCGGGACATCGTACAATGAGCAGTACTTC	CASSLGVGTSYNEQYF
TRBD2	NA	17	TRBV5-1	TRBJ2-3	TGCGCCAGCCGAAGAGTAGCGGGAGGAGTAGCACTAGATACGCAGTATTTT	CASRRVAGGVALDTQYF
TRBD2	many	16	TRBV29-1	TRBJ2-3	TGCAGCGTTGACGAACGGACTAGCGGGTACACAGATACGCAGTATTTT	CSVDERTSGYTDTQYF
NA	NA	15	TRBV5-1	TRBJ2-3	TGCGCCAGCAGCACCTTAGGTCCGGGCACAGATACGCAGTATTTT	CASSTLGPGTDTQYF
NA	NA	15	TRBV10-3	TRBJ2-7	TGTGCCATCAGTGAGTCGAGATCAGGGCTGCACGAGCAGTACTTC	CAISESRSGLHEQYF
NA	few	16	TRBV5-1	TRBJ2-6	TGCGCCAGCAGCTACAGGGAGAGCTCTGGGGCCAACGTCCTGACTTTC	CASSYRESSGANVLTF
TRBD2	NA	14	TRBV9	TRBJ2-5	TGTGCCAGCAGCGTAGAAGCGGGGCAAGAGACCCAGTACTTC	CASSVEAGQETQYF
TRBD2	few	17	TRBV6-2/TRBV6-3	TRBJ2-5	TGTGCCAGCATTAATGCCGGGACTAGCGGAATTGCGGAGACCCAGTACTTC	CASINAGTSGIAETQYF
NA	NA	12	TRBV7-2	TRBJ2-3	TGTGCCAGCAGCCCAGATCGGTATACGCAGTATTTT	CASSPDRYTQYF
TRBD1	NA	15	TRBV28	TRBJ1-4	TGTGCCAGCAGTAGCGGACAGGGGTTTCATGAAAAACTGTTTTTT	CASSSGQGFHEKLFF
NA	once	15	TRBV9	TRBJ2-7	TGTGCCAGCAGCCCCCGGGCCCAAGAGCACTGCGAGCAGTACTTC	CASSPRAQEHCEQYF
NA	many	16	TRBV7-2	TRBJ2-1	TGCGCCAGCAGCTTGGCCGGGACGAGCTCCTACAATGAGCAGTTCTTC	CASSLAGTSSYNEQFF
NA	NA	16	TRBV28	TRBJ1-4	TGTGCCAGCAGTTGGGACCGGGACGGTGAACAGGAAAAACTGTTTTTT	CASSWDRDGEQEKLFF
TRBD2	NA	20	TRBV6-2/TRBV6-3	TRBJ2-1	TGTGCCAGCAGTAAAGGCCTCCCCGGGACTAGCGGCACGATCACGGATGAGCAGTTCTTC	CASSKGLPGTSGTITDEQFF
NA	NA	16	TRBV27	TRBJ2-6	TGTGCCAGCAGTTTTTTCGTGGGCTCTGGGGCCAACGTCCTGACTTTC	CASSFFVGSGANVLTF
NA	many	11	TRBV11-3	TRBJ2-1	TGTGCCAGCAGCCGGGACAATGAGCAGTTCTTC	CASSRDNEQFF
TRBD2	many	15	TRBV11-3	TRBJ2-1	TGTGCCAGCAGCTTAAAAGCGGGAGGGCTTTATGAGCAGTTCTTC	CASSLKAGGLYEQFF
TRBD2	NA	17	TRBV12-3/TRBV12-4	TRBJ2-1	TGTGCCAGCAGTTTCACGTACGGGACTAGCGGGACCAATGAGCAGTTCTTC	CASSFTYGTSGTNEQFF
NA	few	13	TRBV5-6	TRBJ2-7	TGTGCCAGCAGCGTGTACTGGGATTACGAGCAGTACTTC	CASSVYWDYEQYF
NA	NA	14	TRBV27	TRBJ1-1	TGTGCCAGCAGTTTTGGGCCAGTTTGGACTGAAGCTTTCTTT	CASSFGPVWTEAFF
TRBD1	NA	13	TRBV28	TRBJ1-2	TGTGCCAGCAGGGGAACAGGGGGCCGGGGCTACACCTTC	CASRGTGGRGYTF
TRBD1	many	14	TRBV25-1	TRBJ1-5	TGTGCCAGCAGCGGGACAGGCAGAGATCAGCCCCAGCATTTT	CASSGTGRDQPQHF
TRBD2	NA	16	TRBV29-1	TRBJ2-3	TGCAGCGTTCAAGGGGGTAGCGGGACTAGCACAGATACGCAGTATTTT	CSVQGGSGTSTDTQYF
TRBD1	few	16	TRBV20-1	TRBJ1-1	TGCAGTGCTAGAGCTAGGGACAGGGGGCTGAACACTGAAGCTTTCTTT	CSARARDRGLNTEAFF
NA	NA	14	TRBV12-3/TRBV12-4	TRBJ2-1	TGTGCCAGCAGTCAGGGGCAGGTAAACAATGAGCAGTTCTTC	CASSQGQVNNEQFF
TRBD1	NA	15	TRBV25-1	TRBJ1-4	TGTGCCAGCAGTGAATCTTCTACAGGGGAGGAAAAACTGTTTTTT	CASSESSTGEEKLFF
TRBD1	once	17	TRBV6-1	TRBJ2-4	TGTGCCAGCAGCCCTATCGGGACAGGGAGCGCCAAAAACATTCAGTACTTC	CASSPIGTGSAKNIQYF
TRBD1	NA	17	TRBV29-1	TRBJ2-7	TGCAGCGTTGAAGATCCCACCCCGGGACAGGGGACGTACGAGCAGTACTTC	CSVEDPTPGQGTYEQYF